This T cell receptor beta chain was found in a study of OX40 agonist ivuxolimab in advanced cancers. For the study at large: Three patients, one with hepatocellular carcinoma and two with cutaneous melanoma, achieved partial responses.

General study points: CD8+ T cells were the subset that, on average, had more expanded clones than CD4+. At 0.1 to 3.0 mg/kg, CD4+ and CD8+ blood T cells expanded clonally by week 6.

The method was immunoSEQ multiplex PCR; TCRdb's version includes in-frame clones alone and lacks a portion of them. The sample shows over 90,000 clones, approximately 94% of them seen only once. Worth noting for this clone: Its specificity is unknown.

The source was CD4+ or CD8+ T cells sorted from blood, collected in a trial of the OX40 agonist ivuxolimab. The source of this sequence is an adult with an advanced solid tumor such as melanoma, head and neck, liver or kidney cancer.

DNA for the CDR3: TGTGCCAGCAGCTCACACGGGACAGGGAGGGTGTTGAGCTCTGGAAACACCATATATTTT. It codes for CASSSHGTGRVLSSGNTIYF. This chain connects TRBV21-1 to TRBJ1-3; the listed D gene, TRBD1, was not tested against the DNA. TRBV21-1 represents a pseudogene. The CDR3 is 20 residues long.